The 21 T cell receptor beta chains below all came from one sample that was sequenced in a study of T cell repertoires in cytomegalovirus infection (dated by TCRdb to the late 2010s). Data came from an Illumina HiSeq 1500. TCRdb reworked the public reads: Q25 trimming with fastp, MiXCR clone assembly, productive beta chains retained. All rows with the same CDR3 protein become a single entry with the most common DNA and genes. Within this sample are around 300,000 distinct CDR3 sequences, with less than 25% of them counted one time only. The ten most abundant clones make up under 25% of the sample. These receptors are not linked to any known antigen. What this sample's treatment or condition label stands for: in vitro stimulation with specific CMV peptide epitopes to enrich CMV-specific T cells. The source material was cultured PBMCs, sampled from culture after CMV antigen stimulation. The receptors come from a human donor in good health (CMV status not recorded). Some clones in this sample may be carry-over from other donors' samples.

The chain carries TRBV4-3 and TRBJ2-1; TRBD2 matches 10 bases. The CDR3 contains 17 residues. Per germline, CDR1 LGHNA and CDR2 YSLEER. V trimming: 0 bases; J trimming: 8 bases; junction bases outside the gene matches: 10. CDR3 DNA: TGCGCCAGCAGCCAAGATTTTCCTAGCGGGAGTTCCCATGAGCAGTTCTTC. It yields the protein CASSQDFPSGSSHEQFF.

This chain connects TRBV18 to TRBJ2-2; D possibly uses TRBD1 or TRBD2 (5 bases each). This CDR3 region has 15 residues. Germline V gene sequence: CDR1 KGHSH, CDR2 LQKENI. V lost 2 bases and J 6 bases, leaving 13 bases between the germline ends. The CDR3 bases are TGTGCCAGCTCACCAAGGGGAGCTCCGGCCGGGGAGCTGTTTTTT. Its translation: CASSPRGAPAGELFF.

V gene TRBV3-1 combines with J gene TRBJ1-4; D unclear. This CDR3 has 12 residues. Germline CDR1 LGHDT, CDR2 YNNKEL (reference sequence). V lost 4 bases and J lost 8, with 8 bases in between. The CDR3 nucleotides read TGTGCCAGCAGCCGCCTCGGAGAAAAACTGTTTTTT. Protein: CASSRLGEKLFF.

The chain joins TRBV27 to TRBJ2-3; D not resolved. The ends were cut back, 6 bases at V and 2 bases at J, with 12 bases in the middle. From germline, CDR1 is MNHEY and CDR2 SMNVEV (reference sequence). The CDR3 loop spans 14 amino acids. The CDR3 reads CASSRDILTDTQYF. CDR3 nucleotides: TGTGCCAGCAGCCGCGATATTCTCACAGATACGCAGTATTTT.

There are a few counts of this clonotype. This chain joins TRBV28 and TRBJ1-5, with D hard to call. V was shortened by 7 bases and J by 0 bases, with 13 bases between the two germline ends. The CDR3 loop spans 15 amino acids. CDR1 is MDHEN and CDR2 is SYDVKM in the germline V gene. CDR3: CASISLTYSNQPQHF. CDR3 bases: TGTGCCAGCATATCCCTTACCTATAGCAATCAGCCCCAGCATTTT.

With respect to this clonotype: A read error may explain this, as a much larger clone is one base away. This chain uses TRBV7-9 with TRBJ2-3; TRBD1 matches at 7 bases. CDR1 SEHNR and CDR2 FQNEAQ come from the germline V gene (reference sequence). V gave up 6 bases and J gave up 0 bases; unmatched junction bases: 6. This CDR3 has 15 residues. CDR3 region: CASSSGTESTDTQYF. DNA for the CDR3: TGTGCCAGCAGTTCCGGGACAGAGAGCACAGATACGCAGTATTTT.

This clonotype was seen ten or more times. The CDR3 loop reads CASSPPGSTEAFF. The CDR3 nucleotides are TGTGCCAGCAGCCCACCCGGGAGCACTGAAGCTTTCTTT. V is TRBV7-8 and J is TRBJ1-1; D gene unclear. The CDR3 extends over 13 amino acids. Between the trimmed V and J ends, which lost 5 bases and 4 bases, there was a span of 11 bases. Germline-derived CDR1 and CDR2 are SGHVS and FQNEAQ.

This clonotype was seen ten or more times. This chain connects TRBV6-1 to TRBJ2-3; 7 nucleotides line up with TRBD2. The length of the CDR3 is 16 residues. The V segment lost 4 bases and the J segment 4 bases; nucleotides outside the gene matches: 11. Looked up from germline, CDR1 is MNHNS and CDR2 is SASEGT. CDR3 bases: TGTGCCAGCAGTGCACTCGCGGGAGTAGGTGCAGATACGCAGTATTTT. Residues: CASSALAGVGADTQYF.

The genes are TRBV7-9 and TRBJ1-1; D uncertain. Germline values: CDR1 SEHNR, CDR2 FQNEAQ (reference sequence). V lost 2 bases and J lost 10, with 14 bases in between. This CDR3 has 13 amino acids. Here the CDR3 DNA reads TGTGCCAGCAGCTTAATCGTCCAGAGGCCAGCTTTCTTT. Protein: CASSLIVQRPAFF.

This clonotype was seen many times. The V call is TRBV7-9, the J call TRBJ2-5; D is possibly TRBD1 (6 bases). Per the germline V gene, CDR1 is SEHNR and CDR2 is FQNEAQ (reference sequence). This CDR3 comprises 13 residues. Trimming took 5 bases from V and 1 from J, leaving 8 bases between them. The DNA of the CDR3 is TGTGCCAGCAGCCCGGACAGCCAAGAGACCCAGTACTTC. It encodes CASSPDSQETQYF.

The chain employs TRBV4-3 and TRBJ2-2, with 7 bases fitting TRBD2. The CDR3 totals 17 residues. The V gene's germline CDR1 is LGHNA and CDR2 YSLEER. V lost 0 bases to trimming and J lost 4 bases; unmatched junction nucleotides: 8. The CDR3 sequence is CASSQEWGGAGTGELFF. DNA of the CDR3: TGCGCCAGCAGCCAAGAATGGGGGGGAGCGGGCACCGGGGAGCTGTTTTTT.

The rearrangement links TRBV28 to TRBJ1-6; weak D call: TRBD1 (6 bases). Germline CDR1 MDHEN, CDR2 SYDVKM. CDR3 length: 15 amino acids. V lost 10 bases and J lost 4, with 17 bases in between. Written as DNA, the CDR3 is TGTGCCATACAGGGTCCACCTAAATATAATTCACCCCTCCACTTT. Encoded protein: CAIQGPPKYNSPLHF.

The table lists this clonotype with a count of one. The rearrangement uses TRBV19 and TRBJ1-5; possible D gene TRBD1, 6 bases. The V and J ends lost 1 base and 7 bases respectively, with 14 bases between them. Germline V gene sequence: CDR1 LNHDA, CDR2 SQIVND (reference sequence). CDR3 length: 15 amino acids. The CDR3: CASSIVGQRGQPQHF. The CDR3 DNA sequence: TGTGCCAGTAGTATAGTCGGACAGCGTGGCCAGCCCCAGCATTTT.

This clonotype was observed a few times. This rearrangement joins TRBV10-2 to TRBJ2-1; TRBD2 matches at 7 bases. The V and J ends lost 2 bases and 4 bases, in that order; junction bases with no gene match: 5. Germline V gene sequence: CDR1 WSHSY, CDR2 SAAADI. This CDR3 comprises 15 residues. The CDR3 nucleotides read TGCGCCAGCAGTGAGCCTGGCGGGGGATACAATGAGCAGTTCTTC. The encoded protein is CASSEPGGGYNEQFF.

The chain combines TRBV7-6 with TRBJ1-4; 7 bases line up with TRBD1. The ends lost 5 bases at V and 10 bases at J; junction bases unmatched: 16. The germline V gene encodes CDR1 SGHVS and CDR2 FNYEAQ. The CDR3 has 16 residues. The CDR3, as DNA: TGTGCCAGCAGCCCCCAGACAGGGCTTGAAGTGGGAAAACTGTTTTTT. Translated, it gives CASSPQTGLEVGKLFF.

This clonotype showed up just a few times. The V gene is TRBV7-9, the J gene TRBJ2-7; D ambiguous. V lost 6 bases and J lost 3, with 6 bases in between. The CDR3 covers 11 residues. Germline CDR1 reads SEHNR; CDR2 reads FQNEAQ (reference sequence). The CDR3 reads CASSFDYEQYF. As DNA, the CDR3 is TGTGCCAGCAGTTTTGACTACGAGCAGTACTTC.

The V gene is TRBV27, the J gene TRBJ1-1; no firm D call. This CDR3 is built from 13 residues. Trimming stripped 2 bases from V and 2 bases from J, with 6 bases between. Germline V gene lookup returns CDR1 MNHEY and CDR2 SMNVEV (reference sequence). The CDR3 loop is CASSLTSNTEAFF. CDR3 coding DNA: TGTGCCAGCAGTTTAACCAGCAACACTGAAGCTTTCTTT.

In this sample, this clonotype turned up many times. The chain has TRBV4-1 and TRBJ1-4; TRBD1 aligns across 7 bases. CDR3 length: 18 residues. V lost 4 bases and J lost 8; bases outside the gene matches: 19. Germline CDR1 MGHRA, CDR2 YSYEKL. The CDR3 DNA is TGCGCCAGCAGCCGCCGACAGGGACAAAATCCGGTCCGGGAAAAACTGTTTTTT. As protein: CASSRRQGQNPVREKLFF.

The chain joins TRBV4-3 to TRBJ2-1, with TRBD2 matching over 7 bases. With V trimmed by 2 bases and J by 6 bases, 10 bases remained unmatched. The CDR3 contains 16 residues. The germline V gene encodes CDR1 LGHNA and CDR2 YSLEER. The CDR3 here is CASSQLGLGGGNEQFF. The CDR3 DNA reads as TGCGCCAGCAGCCAATTAGGACTAGGCGGGGGCAATGAGCAGTTCTTC.

This clonotype showed up many times. The chain employs TRBV4-3 and TRBJ2-6; D unresolved. Trimming took off 0 bases at V and 4 bases at J, with 13 bases between the two ends. The CDR3 runs to 17 residues. In germline, CDR1 is LGHNA, CDR2 YSLEER. This CDR3 reads CASSQEAPWTGANVLTF. CDR3 sequence (DNA): TGCGCCAGCAGCCAAGAGGCCCCATGGACGGGGGCCAACGTCCTGACTTTC.

The sample holds many counts of this clonotype. V gene TRBV7-2 combines with J gene TRBJ2-3; the match to TRBD2 covers 13 bases. The germline CDR1 and CDR2 sequences are SGHTA and FQGNSA. This CDR3 is built from 18 residues. V shed 5 bases, J shed 1 base, and the junction held 9 bases outside the gene matches. The CDR3, as DNA: TGTGCCAGCAGCCCCCGGACTAGCGGGAGATTTGGCACAGATACGCAGTATTTT. Translation gives CASSPRTSGRFGTDTQYF.